The 6 T cell receptor beta chains presented below share a single source sample, sequenced in a study of cytomegalovirus exposure and HLA in healthy donors. With 60 Vbeta and 13 Jbeta primers, the PCR was carried out. Produced via immunoSEQ multiplex PCR; TCRdb's table is partial and in-frame only. The sample carries under 200,000 clones, over 75% recorded once. Material for sequencing was PBMCs. These receptor sequences come from a human donor in good health.

This clone was seen a few times. CDR3 protein: CASRPRENTEAFF. CDR3 coding DNA: TGTGCCAGTAGACCCAGGGAGAACACTGAAGCTTTCTTT. The J gene is TRBJ1-1, the V gene TRBV19; D is perhaps TRBD1 (5 bases). There are 13 residues in the CDR3. Germline V gives CDR1 LNHDA, CDR2 SQIVND (reference sequence). V was shortened by 6 bases and J by 1 base, with 9 bases between the two germline ends.

The chain uses TRBV7-9 and TRBJ1-1; D remains ambiguous. Trimming removed 5 bases from V and 6 bases from J, with 10 bases in between. CDR1 is SEHNR and CDR2 is FQNEAQ in the germline V gene (reference sequence). The CDR3 is 12 residues long. This chain's CDR3 is CASSSRHPEAFF. The CDR3 nucleotides are TGTGCCAGCAGCAGCCGACATCCTGAAGCTTTCTTT.

V and J are TRBV7-5 and TRBJ1-1; TRBD1 is the table's D call, not checked against the DNA. TRBV7-5 is annotated as a pseudogene. The CDR3 totals 10 residues. CDR3: CARRQVEAFF. The CDR3 region has the DNA TGTGCCAGACGGCAGGTTGAAGCTTTCTTT.

V is TRBV9 and J is TRBJ2-1; 9 nucleotides align to TRBD2. The CDR3 totals 15 residues. The ends lost 3 bases at V and 2 bases at J; junction bases unmatched: 3. Germline V gene lookup returns CDR1 SGDLS and CDR2 YYNGEE. The CDR3 sequence is CASSAGTSPYNEQFF. The CDR3 coding sequence is TGTGCCAGCAGCGCCGGGACTAGCCCCTACAATGAGCAGTTCTTC.

The chain combines TRBV19 with TRBJ1-5, with 7 nucleotides matching TRBD1. V was clipped by 8 bases and J by 0 bases; unmatched bases: 10. Germline CDR1 reads LNHDA; CDR2 reads SQIVND (reference sequence). The length of the CDR3 is 16 residues. The CDR3 spells CASRKGGTVSNQPQHF. Written as DNA, the CDR3 is TGTGCCAGTCGAAAAGGCGGGACAGTTAGCAATCAGCCCCAGCATTTT.

The chain couples TRBV9 to TRBJ2-7; 7 bases match TRBD2. J was trimmed by 7 bases and V by 7 bases; bases with no gene match: 8. The CDR3 runs to 12 residues. Germline loops: CDR1 SGDLS, CDR2 YYNGEE. CDR3 DNA sequence: TGTGCCAGCGGGCCGGGGGGAGGTGAGCAGTACTTC. This codes for CASGPGGGEQYF.